The rows below give T cell receptor beta chains drawn from one sample of a study of Graves' ophthalmopathy and Graves' hyperthyroidism. TCRdb processed the multiplex PCR reads anew with MiXCR; each CDR3 protein has one entry. The table has 360,000 or so distinct CDR3 sequences, around 19% seen once; the top ten hold about 1.6%. Sequenced: peripheral blood. The receptor set was obtained from a woman between 18 and 29 years old with Graves' ophthalmopathy. Each CDR3 is given with its conserved first and last residue. D genes are given only for firm matches. Clone size is stated in some rows and not others, as once, few, many or a class when expanded.

d_call j_call v_call clone_size cdr3_nt cdr3_aa
NA TRBJ1-2 TRBV12-3/TRBV12-4 NA TGTGCCAGCAGGGTCGACGGACTAGTTGTGGGCTACACCTTC CASRVDGLVVGYTF
NA TRBJ2-7 TRBV7-2 many TGTGCCAGCAGCCCCCAAGGAGGTCGCTACGAGCAGTACTTC CASSPQGGRYEQYF
TRBD1 TRBJ2-7 TRBV28 many TGTGCCAGCAGTTCCGGGACAGGGGTTCGTGAGCAGTACTTC CASSSGTGVREQYF
TRBD1 TRBJ1-5 TRBV6-2/TRBV6-3 many TGTGCCAGCAGTTCAGGGGGCTTTAGTCAGCCCCAGCATTTT CASSSGGFSQPQHF
NA TRBJ1-4 TRBV18 once TGTGCCAGCTCACCGCGCAGAGTTGCAACTAATGAAAAACTGTTTTTT CASSPRRVATNEKLFF
TRBD1 TRBJ1-5 TRBV6-4 many TGTGCCAGCAGTGAAAAAGGGGGCTGGGGAGGCAATCAGCCCCAGCATTTT CASSEKGGWGGNQPQHF
TRBD1 TRBJ2-7 TRBV7-2 many TGTGCCAGCAGCTTAATCAGGGGGTCCTACGAGCAGTACTTC CASSLIRGSYEQYF
TRBD1 TRBJ2-5 TRBV5-1 few TGCGCCAGCAGCTTGGGAACAGGGGCGGAGACCCAGTACTTC CASSLGTGAETQYF
NA TRBJ2-7 TRBV28 many TGTGCCAGCAGTTTAGGGAGTTTACATCCTCCCTACGAGCAGTACTTC CASSLGSLHPPYEQYF
NA TRBJ2-5 TRBV24-1 many TGTGCCACCACGGGCAGGACACCTTTTCACCAAGAGACCCAGTACTTC CATTGRTPFHQETQYF
NA TRBJ2-5 TRBV29-1 many TGCAGCGTTGTGAGGAAACGACAGACGCTACAAGAGACCCAGTACTTC CSVVRKRQTLQETQYF
NA TRBJ1-2 TRBV24-1 many TGTGCCACCAGTGATTTGCGTTTCGGGGGCTACACCTTC CATSDLRFGGYTF
NA TRBJ2-4 TRBV6-2/TRBV6-3 many TGTGCCAGCAACGTCGAAGGTACCCGGAGGGCCAAAAACATTCAGTACTTC CASNVEGTRRAKNIQYF
NA TRBJ2-2 TRBV12-3/TRBV12-4 many TGTGCCAGCGCGGAGGGGGGGTCGAACACCGGGGAGCTGTTTTTT CASAEGGSNTGELFF
TRBD1 TRBJ2-7 TRBV28 many TGTGCCAGCAGAGGGACAGGGGACTACGAGCAGTACTTC CASRGTGDYEQYF
NA TRBJ1-5 TRBV6-5 many TGTGCCAGCAGTTACGGGGGGGGCAATCAGCCCCAGCATTTT CASSYGGGNQPQHF
NA TRBJ2-7 TRBV11-3 few TGTGCCAGCAGCTTAGTGAGTGGTAGCGGTACCTACGAGCAGTACTTC CASSLVSGSGTYEQYF
NA TRBJ1-1 TRBV20-1 few TGCAGTGCTAGTCGCCCGAACACTGAAGCTTTCTTT CSASRPNTEAFF
TRBD1 TRBJ1-1 TRBV6-1 many TGTGCCAGCAGACCGCAGGACAGGGGGCCTACTGAAGCTTTCTTT CASRPQDRGPTEAFF
NA TRBJ2-7 TRBV30 many TGTGCCGAAGGGACGGGAAGCTCCTACGAGCAGTACTTC CAEGTGSSYEQYF
TRBD1 TRBJ1-5 TRBV27 many TGTGCCAGCAGTTCGGACAGGGGGCAATTAAGTCAGCCCCAGCATTTT CASSSDRGQLSQPQHF
NA TRBJ2-3 TRBV9 many TGTGCCAGCAGCAAAGAGGGGGAACTAGCTAGTACGCAGTATTTT CASSKEGELASTQYF
TRBD2 TRBJ2-5 TRBV7-8 many TGTGCCAGCAGCTTAGTAGCGGGACTCGGACCGGGGGAGACCCAGTACTTC CASSLVAGLGPGETQYF
NA TRBJ1-6 TRBV12-3/TRBV12-4 many TGTGCCAGCAGTTTAGCGGGCCTTTTCGGGTCACCCCTCCACTTT CASSLAGLFGSPLHF
TRBD1 TRBJ2-5 TRBV12-3/TRBV12-4 NA TGTGCCAGCAGTCGCGGACAGGTCCAGTACTTC CASSRGQVQYF
NA TRBJ2-7 TRBV25-1 many TGTGCCAGCGGAAATCGATGGTACGAGCAGTACTTC CASGNRWYEQYF
NA TRBJ2-7 TRBV4-1 many TGCGCCAGCAGCCAAGCGGGGGTTCGGCTCCACGAGCAGTACTTC CASSQAGVRLHEQYF
TRBD1 TRBJ1-6 TRBV12-3/TRBV12-4 NA TGTGCCAGCAGTATCCGGGACAGGGGTTCACCCCTCCACTTT CASSIRDRGSPLHF
NA TRBJ2-5 TRBV30 many TGTGCCTGGAGTGCCCCGGGGCAAGAGACCCAGTACTTC CAWSAPGQETQYF
NA TRBJ1-2 TRBV30 many TGTGCCTGGAGTGTACAGGGTTTTGGCTACACCTTC CAWSVQGFGYTF
NA TRBJ2-7 TRBV19 many TGTGCCAGTAGTATCTTCTCGGACCCTCCCTACGAGCAGTACTTC CASSIFSDPPYEQYF
NA TRBJ1-1 TRBV30 many TGTGCCTGGAGTGTAACGGGGGCTCTCCCCGGAGCTTTCTTT CAWSVTGALPGAFF
NA TRBJ2-7 TRBV7-9 NA TGTGCCAGCAGCCAGGGACCTTGGAACGAGCAGTACTTC CASSQGPWNEQYF
NA TRBJ2-7 TRBV27 NA TGTGCCAGCATTACGGACAGTGAGCAGTACTTC CASITDSEQYF
NA TRBJ2-7 TRBV20-1 many TGCAGTGCTAGGGTCTCCGGGACTCACTACGAGCAGTACTTC CSARVSGTHYEQYF
NA TRBJ2-4 TRBV4-1 many TGCGCCAGCAGCCATATTACAGGAAAAAACATTCAGTACTTC CASSHITGKNIQYF
NA TRBJ2-7 TRBV6-5 many TGTGCCAGCAGTTACCTTCGAGCGAGGCACGAGCAGTACTTC CASSYLRARHEQYF
NA TRBJ1-2 TRBV20-1 many TGCAGTGCTAGAGACAAAACAGGGTTTAACTATGGCTACACCTTC CSARDKTGFNYGYTF
TRBD2 TRBJ2-5 TRBV7-2 many TGTGCCAGCAGCTTAGGGATCATCGGGAGGGGGACAGAGACCCAGTACTTC CASSLGIIGRGTETQYF
TRBD1 TRBJ2-7 TRBV28 NA TGTGCCAGCAGTTTTTTGTTGAAAGGGGGCAGATACGAGCAGTACTTC CASSFLLKGGRYEQYF